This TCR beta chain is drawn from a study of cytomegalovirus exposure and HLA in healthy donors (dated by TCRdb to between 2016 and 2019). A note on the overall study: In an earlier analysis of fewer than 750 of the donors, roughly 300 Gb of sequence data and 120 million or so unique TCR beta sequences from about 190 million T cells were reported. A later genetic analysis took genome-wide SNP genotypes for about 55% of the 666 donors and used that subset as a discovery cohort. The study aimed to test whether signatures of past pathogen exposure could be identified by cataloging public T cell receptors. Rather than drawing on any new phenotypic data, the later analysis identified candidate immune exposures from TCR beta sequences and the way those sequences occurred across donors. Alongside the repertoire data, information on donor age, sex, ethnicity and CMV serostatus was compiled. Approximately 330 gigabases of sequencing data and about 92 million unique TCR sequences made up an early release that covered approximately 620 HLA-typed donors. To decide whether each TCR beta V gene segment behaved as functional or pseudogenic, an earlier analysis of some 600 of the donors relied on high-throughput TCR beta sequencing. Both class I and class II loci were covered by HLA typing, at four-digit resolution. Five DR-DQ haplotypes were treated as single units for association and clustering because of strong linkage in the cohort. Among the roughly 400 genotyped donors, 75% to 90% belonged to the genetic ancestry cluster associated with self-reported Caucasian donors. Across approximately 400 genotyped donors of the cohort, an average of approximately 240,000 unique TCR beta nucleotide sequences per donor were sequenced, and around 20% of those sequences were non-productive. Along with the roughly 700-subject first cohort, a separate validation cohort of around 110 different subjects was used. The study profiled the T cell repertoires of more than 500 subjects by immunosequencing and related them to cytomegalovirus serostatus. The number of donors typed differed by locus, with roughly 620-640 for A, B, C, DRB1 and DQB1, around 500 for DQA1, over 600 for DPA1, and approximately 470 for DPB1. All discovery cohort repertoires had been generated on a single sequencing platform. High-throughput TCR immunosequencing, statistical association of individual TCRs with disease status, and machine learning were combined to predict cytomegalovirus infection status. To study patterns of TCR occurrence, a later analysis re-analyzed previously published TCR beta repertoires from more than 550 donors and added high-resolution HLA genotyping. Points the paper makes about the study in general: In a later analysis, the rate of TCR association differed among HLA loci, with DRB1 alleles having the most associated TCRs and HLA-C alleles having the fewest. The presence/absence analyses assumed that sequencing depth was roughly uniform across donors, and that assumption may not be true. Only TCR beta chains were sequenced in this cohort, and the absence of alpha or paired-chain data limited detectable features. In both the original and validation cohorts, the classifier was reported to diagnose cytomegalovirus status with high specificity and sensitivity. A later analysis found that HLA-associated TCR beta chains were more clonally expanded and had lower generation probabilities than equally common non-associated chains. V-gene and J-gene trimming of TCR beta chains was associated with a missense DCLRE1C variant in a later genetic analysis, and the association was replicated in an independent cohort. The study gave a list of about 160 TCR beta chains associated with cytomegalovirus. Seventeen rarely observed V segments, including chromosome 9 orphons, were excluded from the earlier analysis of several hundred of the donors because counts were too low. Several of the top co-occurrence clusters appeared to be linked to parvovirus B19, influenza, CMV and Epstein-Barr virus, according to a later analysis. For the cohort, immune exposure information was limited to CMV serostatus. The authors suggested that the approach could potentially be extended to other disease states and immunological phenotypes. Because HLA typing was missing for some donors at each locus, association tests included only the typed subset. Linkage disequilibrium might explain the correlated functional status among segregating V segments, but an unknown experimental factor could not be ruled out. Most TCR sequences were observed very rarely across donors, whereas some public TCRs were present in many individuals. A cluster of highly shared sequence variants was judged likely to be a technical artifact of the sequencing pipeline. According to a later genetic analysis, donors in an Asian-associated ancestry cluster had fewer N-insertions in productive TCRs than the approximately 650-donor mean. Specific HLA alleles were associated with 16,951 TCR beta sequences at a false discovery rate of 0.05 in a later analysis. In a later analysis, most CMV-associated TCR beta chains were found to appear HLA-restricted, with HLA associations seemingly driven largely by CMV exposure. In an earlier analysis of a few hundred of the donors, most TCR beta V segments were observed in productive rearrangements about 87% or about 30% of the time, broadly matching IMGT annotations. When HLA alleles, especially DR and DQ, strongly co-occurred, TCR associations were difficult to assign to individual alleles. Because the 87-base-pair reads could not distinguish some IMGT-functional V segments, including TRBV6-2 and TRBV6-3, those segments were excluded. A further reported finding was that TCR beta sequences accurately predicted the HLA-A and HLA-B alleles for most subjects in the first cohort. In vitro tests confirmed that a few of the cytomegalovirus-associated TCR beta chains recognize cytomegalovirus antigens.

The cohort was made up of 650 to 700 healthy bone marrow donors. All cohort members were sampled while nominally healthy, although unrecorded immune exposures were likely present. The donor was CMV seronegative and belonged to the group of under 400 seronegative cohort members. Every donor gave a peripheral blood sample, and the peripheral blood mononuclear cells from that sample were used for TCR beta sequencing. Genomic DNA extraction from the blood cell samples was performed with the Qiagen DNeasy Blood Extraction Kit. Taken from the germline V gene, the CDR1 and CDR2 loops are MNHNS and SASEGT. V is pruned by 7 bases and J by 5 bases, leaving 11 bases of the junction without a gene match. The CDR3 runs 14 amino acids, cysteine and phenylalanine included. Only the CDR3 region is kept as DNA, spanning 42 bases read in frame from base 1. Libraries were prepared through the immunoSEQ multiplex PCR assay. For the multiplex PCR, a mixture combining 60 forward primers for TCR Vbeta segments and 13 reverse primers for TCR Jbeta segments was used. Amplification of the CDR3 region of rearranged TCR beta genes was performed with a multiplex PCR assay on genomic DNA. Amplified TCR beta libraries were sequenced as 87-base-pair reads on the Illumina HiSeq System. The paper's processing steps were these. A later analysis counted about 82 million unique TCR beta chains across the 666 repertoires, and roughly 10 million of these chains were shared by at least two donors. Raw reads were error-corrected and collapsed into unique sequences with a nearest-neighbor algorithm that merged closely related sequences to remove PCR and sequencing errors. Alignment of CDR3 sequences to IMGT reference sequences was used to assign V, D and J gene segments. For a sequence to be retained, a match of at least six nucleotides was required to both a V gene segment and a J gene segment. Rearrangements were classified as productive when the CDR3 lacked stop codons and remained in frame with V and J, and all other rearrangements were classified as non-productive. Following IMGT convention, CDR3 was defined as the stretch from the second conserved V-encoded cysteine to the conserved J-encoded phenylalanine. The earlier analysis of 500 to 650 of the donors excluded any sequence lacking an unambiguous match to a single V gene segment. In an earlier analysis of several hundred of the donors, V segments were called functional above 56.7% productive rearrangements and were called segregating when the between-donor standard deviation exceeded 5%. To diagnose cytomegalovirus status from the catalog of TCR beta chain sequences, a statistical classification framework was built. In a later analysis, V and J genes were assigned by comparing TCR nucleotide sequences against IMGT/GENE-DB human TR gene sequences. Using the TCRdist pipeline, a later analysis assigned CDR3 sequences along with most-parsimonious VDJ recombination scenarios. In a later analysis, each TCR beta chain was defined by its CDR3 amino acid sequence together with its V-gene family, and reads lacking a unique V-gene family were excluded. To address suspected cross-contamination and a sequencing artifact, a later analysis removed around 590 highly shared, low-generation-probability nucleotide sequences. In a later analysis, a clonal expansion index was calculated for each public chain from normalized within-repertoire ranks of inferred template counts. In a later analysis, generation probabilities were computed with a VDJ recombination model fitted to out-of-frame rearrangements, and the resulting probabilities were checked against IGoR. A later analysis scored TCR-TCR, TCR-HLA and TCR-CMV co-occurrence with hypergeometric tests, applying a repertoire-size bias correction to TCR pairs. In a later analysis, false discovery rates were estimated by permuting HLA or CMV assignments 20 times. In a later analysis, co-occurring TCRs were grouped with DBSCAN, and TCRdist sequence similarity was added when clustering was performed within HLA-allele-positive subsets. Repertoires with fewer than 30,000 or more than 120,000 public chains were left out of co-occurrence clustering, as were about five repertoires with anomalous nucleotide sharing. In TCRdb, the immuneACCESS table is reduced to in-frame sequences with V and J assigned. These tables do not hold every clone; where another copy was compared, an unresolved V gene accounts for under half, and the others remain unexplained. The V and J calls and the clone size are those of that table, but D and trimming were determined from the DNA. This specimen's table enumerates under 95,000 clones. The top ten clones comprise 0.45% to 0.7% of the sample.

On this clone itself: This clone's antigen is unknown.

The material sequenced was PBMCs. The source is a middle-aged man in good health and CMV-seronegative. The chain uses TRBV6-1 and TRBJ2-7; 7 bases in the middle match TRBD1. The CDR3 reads CASNPGQQHHEQYF. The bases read TGTGCCAGCAACCCGGGACAGCAGCACCACGAGCAGTACTTC.